This T cell receptor beta chain appears in the sequencing data of a study of shared clonotypes between healthy human individuals. For the study at large: Donors were a couple of women and a few men aged 18 to 49. Study-wide results and caveats: A small donor pool kept down the genetic and exposure-history diversity that was represented. Across subsets, estimated richness was generally greater for naive than for memory populations.

Subsets obtained from CD4+ cells comprised CD45RA+ naive and CD45RA-negative memory cells. From germline, CDR1 is PRHDT and CDR2 FYEKMQ (reference sequence). The V and J ends lost 6 bases and 1 base respectively, with 9 bases between them. The CDR3 runs 14 residues. Remarks on this clone: Antigen specificity is unknown.

Repertoires were generated with immunoSEQ multiplex PCR, while TCRdb's copy carries only in-frame clones and drops some. The sample records 2 million to 2.5 million clones, nearly 97% being singletons. This clonotype was sampled from a man between 18 and 35 years old in good health. This rearrangement joins TRBV13 to TRBJ2-2; D gene ambiguous. Input material: naive CD4+ T cells sorted from blood. Subset in this sample: CD45RA+ positively selected. DNA of the CDR3: TGTGCCAGCAGTAGGCGGAAGAACACCGGGGAGCTGTTTTTT. Protein sequence: CASSRRKNTGELFF.